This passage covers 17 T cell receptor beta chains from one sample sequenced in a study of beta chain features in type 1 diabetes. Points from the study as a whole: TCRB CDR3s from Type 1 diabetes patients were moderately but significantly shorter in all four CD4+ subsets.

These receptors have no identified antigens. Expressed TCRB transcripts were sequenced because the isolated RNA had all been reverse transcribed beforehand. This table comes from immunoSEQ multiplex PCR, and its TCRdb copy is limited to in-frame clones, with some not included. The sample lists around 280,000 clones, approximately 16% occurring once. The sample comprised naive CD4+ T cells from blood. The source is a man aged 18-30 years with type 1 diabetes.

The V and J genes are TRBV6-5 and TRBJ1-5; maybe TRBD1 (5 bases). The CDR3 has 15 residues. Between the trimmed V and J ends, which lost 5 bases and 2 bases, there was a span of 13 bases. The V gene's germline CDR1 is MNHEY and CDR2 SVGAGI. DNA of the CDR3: TGTGCCAGCAGTCCAGGGAAGGTAGGCAATCAGCCCCAGCATTTT. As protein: CASSPGKVGNQPQHF.

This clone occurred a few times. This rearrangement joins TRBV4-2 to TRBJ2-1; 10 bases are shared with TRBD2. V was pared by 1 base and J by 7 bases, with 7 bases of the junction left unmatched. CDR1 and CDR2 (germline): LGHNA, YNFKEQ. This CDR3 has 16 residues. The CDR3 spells CASSQVAGSGGNEQFF. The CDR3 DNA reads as TGTGCCAGCAGCCAAGTCGCCGGTAGCGGGGGGAATGAGCAGTTCTTC.

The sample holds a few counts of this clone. The CDR3 protein is CASSLVAEGEQYF. CDR3 DNA sequence: TGTGCCAGCAGCTTAGTAGCAGAGGGCGAGCAGTACTTC. The rearrangement links TRBV7-9 to TRBJ2-7; the D gene is possibly TRBD2 (5 bases). This CDR3 comprises 13 residues. Germline V gene sequence: CDR1 SEHNR, CDR2 FQNEAQ (reference sequence). The V end was cut by 1 base, the J end by 6 bases, with 10 bases between.

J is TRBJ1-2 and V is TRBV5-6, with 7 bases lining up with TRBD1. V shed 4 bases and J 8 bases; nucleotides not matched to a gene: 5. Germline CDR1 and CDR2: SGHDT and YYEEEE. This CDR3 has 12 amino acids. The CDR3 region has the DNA TGTGCCAGCAGCAGGGACAGCGTGGGCTACACCTTC. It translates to CASSRDSVGYTF.

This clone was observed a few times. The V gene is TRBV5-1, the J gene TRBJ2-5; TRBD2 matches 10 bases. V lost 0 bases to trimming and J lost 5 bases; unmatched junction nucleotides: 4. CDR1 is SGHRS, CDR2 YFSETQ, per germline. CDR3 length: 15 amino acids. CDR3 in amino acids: CASSLGAGGRETQYF. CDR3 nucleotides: TGCGCCAGCAGCTTGGGAGCGGGGGGGCGCGAGACCCAGTACTTC.

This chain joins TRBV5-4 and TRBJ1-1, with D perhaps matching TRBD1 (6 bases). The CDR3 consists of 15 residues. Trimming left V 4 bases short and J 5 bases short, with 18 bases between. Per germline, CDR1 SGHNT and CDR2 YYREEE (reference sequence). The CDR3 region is CASSQGGAGGTEAFF. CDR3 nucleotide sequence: TGTGCCAGCAGCCAAGGGGGTGCGGGTGGGACTGAAGCTTTCTTT.

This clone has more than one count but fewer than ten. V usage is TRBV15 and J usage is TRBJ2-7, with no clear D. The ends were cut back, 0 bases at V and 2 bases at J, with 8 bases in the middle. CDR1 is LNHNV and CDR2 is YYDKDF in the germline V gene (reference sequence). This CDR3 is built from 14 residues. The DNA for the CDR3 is TGTGCCACCAGCAGAGATCTGGCCGCCTACGAGCAGTACTTC. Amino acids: CATSRDLAAYEQYF.

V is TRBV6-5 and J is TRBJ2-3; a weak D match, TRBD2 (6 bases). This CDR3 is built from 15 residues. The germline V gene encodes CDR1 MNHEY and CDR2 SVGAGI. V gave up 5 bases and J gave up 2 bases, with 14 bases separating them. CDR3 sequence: CASSHSGTLTDTQYF. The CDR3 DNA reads TGTGCCAGCAGTCATTCCGGGACTCTCACAGATACGCAGTATTTT.

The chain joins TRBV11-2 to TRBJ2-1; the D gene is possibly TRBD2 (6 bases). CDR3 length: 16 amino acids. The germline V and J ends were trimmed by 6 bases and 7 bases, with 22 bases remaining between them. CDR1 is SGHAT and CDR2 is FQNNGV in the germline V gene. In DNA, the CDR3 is TGTGCCAGCAGATCAGATAGCGGAAGCGTAAGAAATGAGCAGTTCTTC. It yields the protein CASRSDSGSVRNEQFF.

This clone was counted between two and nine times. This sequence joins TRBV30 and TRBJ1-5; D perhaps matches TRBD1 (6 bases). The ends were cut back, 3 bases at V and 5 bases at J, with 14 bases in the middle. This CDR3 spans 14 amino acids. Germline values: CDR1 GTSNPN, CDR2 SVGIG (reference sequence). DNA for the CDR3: TGTGCCTGGAGCCTCGGGGGGGCGGATCAGCCCCAGCATTTT. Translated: CAWSLGGADQPQHF.

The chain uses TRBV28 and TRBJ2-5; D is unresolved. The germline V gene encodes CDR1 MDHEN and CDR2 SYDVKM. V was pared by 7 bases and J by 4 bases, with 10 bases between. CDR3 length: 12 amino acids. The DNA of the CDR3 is TGTGCCAGCACTACCCGGAGAGAGACCCAGTACTTC. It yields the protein CASTTRRETQYF.

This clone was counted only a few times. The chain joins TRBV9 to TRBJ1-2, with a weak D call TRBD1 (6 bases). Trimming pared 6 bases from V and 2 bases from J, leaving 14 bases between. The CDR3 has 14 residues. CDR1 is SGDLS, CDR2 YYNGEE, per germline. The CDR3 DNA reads TGTGCCAGCACCGTTCGGACAGCCAACTATGGCTACACCTTC. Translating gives CASTVRTANYGYTF.

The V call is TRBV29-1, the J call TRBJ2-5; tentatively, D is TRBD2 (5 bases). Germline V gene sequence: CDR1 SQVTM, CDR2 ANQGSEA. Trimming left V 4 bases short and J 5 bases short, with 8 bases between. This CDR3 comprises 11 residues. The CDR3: CSVVRRETQYF. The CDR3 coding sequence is TGCAGCGTTGTCCGGAGGGAGACCCAGTACTTC.

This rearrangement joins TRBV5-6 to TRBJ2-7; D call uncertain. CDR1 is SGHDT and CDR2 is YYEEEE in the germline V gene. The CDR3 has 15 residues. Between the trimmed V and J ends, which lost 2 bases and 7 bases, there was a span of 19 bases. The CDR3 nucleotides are TGTGCCAGCAGCTTTGGGCGAAGTTGGTTTGGGGAGCAGTACTTC. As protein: CASSFGRSWFGEQYF.

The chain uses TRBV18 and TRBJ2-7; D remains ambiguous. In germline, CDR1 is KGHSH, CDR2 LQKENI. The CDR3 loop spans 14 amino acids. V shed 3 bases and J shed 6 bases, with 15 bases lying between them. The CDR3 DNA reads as TGTGCCAGCTCACCCCGGTCTGCCGAACCCGAGCAGTACTTC. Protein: CASSPRSAEPEQYF.

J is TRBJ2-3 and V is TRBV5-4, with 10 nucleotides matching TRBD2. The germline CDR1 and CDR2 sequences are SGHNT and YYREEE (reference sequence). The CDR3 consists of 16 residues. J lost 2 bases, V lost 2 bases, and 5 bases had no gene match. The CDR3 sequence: CASSLRLAGPTDTQYF. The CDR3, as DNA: TGTGCCAGCAGCTTAAGACTAGCGGGTCCCACAGATACGCAGTATTTT.

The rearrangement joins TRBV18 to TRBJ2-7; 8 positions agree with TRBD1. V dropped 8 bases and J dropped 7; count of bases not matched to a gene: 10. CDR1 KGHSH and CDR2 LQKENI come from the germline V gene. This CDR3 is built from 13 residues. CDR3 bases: TGTGCCAGCATGGGGCAGGGGGCGTGGGAGCAGTACTTC. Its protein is CASMGQGAWEQYF.